Shown below are 3 T cell receptor beta chains from a single sample sequenced in a study of blood T cell repertoires in COVID-19. Clones were sequenced by immunoSEQ multiplex PCR, and TCRdb holds only the in-frame ones, with some missing. The sample lists 85,000 to 130,000 clones, about four fifths occurring once. Sequencing used peripheral blood. These receptors were collected from a man between 60 and 75 years old with acute or convalescent COVID-19.

There are a few counts of this clone. The chain joins TRBV19 to TRBJ1-2; possibly TRBD1 for D (6 bases). CDR1 is LNHDA, CDR2 SQIVND, per germline (reference sequence). The CDR3 runs 13 residues. V lost 0 bases, J lost 7 bases, and 9 bases lay in between. The CDR3 sequence is CASSIDPTGGYTF. CDR3 sequence (DNA): TGTGCCAGTAGTATAGATCCGACAGGTGGCTACACCTTC.

This clone came up once. V gene TRBV2 combines with J gene TRBJ2-2; 9 bases agree with TRBD1. This CDR3 contains 14 residues. CDR1 is SNHLY and CDR2 is FYNNEI in the germline V gene. After removal of 4 bases from V and 5 bases from J, the junction contained 2 bases not matched to a gene. For the CDR3, the DNA is TGTGCCAGCAGTGGGGACAGGGCAACCGGGGAGCTGTTTTTT. Its translation: CASSGDRATGELFF.

The chain joins TRBV19 to TRBJ1-1; D is unresolved. V gave up 4 bases and J gave up 1 base, with 10 bases separating them. CDR3 length: 14 residues. Germline V CDR1 and CDR2: LNHDA, SQIVND (reference sequence). CDR3 DNA sequence: TGTGCCAGTAGTACCCATGGCGGGAACACTGAAGCTTTCTTT. This sequence encodes CASSTHGGNTEAFF.